A single sample gave rise to the 28 T cell receptor beta chains below, sequenced in a study of blood T cell repertoires in COVID-19. Sequencing used immunoSEQ multiplex PCR; TCRdb keeps in-frame clones, though not all of them. The sample consists of approximately 110,000 clones, approximately 81% of them appearing once. The sample comprised peripheral blood. All receptors derive from a human donor in a cohort sampled during active COVID-19.

The chain couples TRBV5-1 to TRBJ1-2; D is possibly TRBD1 (6 bases). The CDR3 loop spans 14 amino acids. Per the germline V gene, CDR1 is SGHRS and CDR2 is YFSETQ. Trimming cost V 4 bases and J 7 bases, with 17 bases left between them. The CDR3 sequence: CASSPVTGSAGYTF. Here the CDR3 DNA reads TGCGCCAGCAGCCCCGTAACAGGGTCCGCTGGCTACACCTTC.

The rearrangement uses TRBV5-1 and TRBJ2-7; 8 bases match TRBD2. This CDR3 is built from 12 residues. Germline V gene lookup returns CDR1 SGHRS and CDR2 YFSETQ. V was pared by 2 bases and J by 6 bases, with 1 base of the junction left unmatched. This chain's CDR3 is CASSFTSGEQYF. The DNA of the CDR3 is TGCGCCAGCAGCTTTACTAGCGGCGAGCAGTACTTC.

This chain connects TRBV2 to TRBJ2-3, with TRBD2 matching 9 bases. The CDR3 contains 14 residues. The J segment lost 4 bases and the V segment lost 6 bases, leaving 5 bases of the junction unmatched. Germline loops: CDR1 SNHLY, CDR2 FYNNEI. CDR3 amino acids: CASSRAGGPDTQYF. The CDR3 nucleotides are TGTGCCAGCAGCCGGGCGGGGGGGCCAGATACGCAGTATTTT.

The chain recombines TRBV7-2 with TRBJ1-3; D gene unclear. Trimming removed 1 base at V and 1 base at J, with 5 bases between. The CDR3 is 14 amino acids. Germline CDR1 is SGHTA and CDR2 is FQGNSA. The CDR3 nucleotides read TGTGCCAGCAGCTTAGTAACTTCTGGAAACACCATATATTTT. Its protein product is CASSLVTSGNTIYF.

This clone was observed once. The rearrangement joins TRBV14 to TRBJ1-3; no clear D. V was pared by 4 bases and J by 2 bases, with 9 bases between. The CDR3 extends over 14 amino acids. CDR1 and CDR2 from the germline V gene are SGHDN and FVKESK. The CDR3 DNA follows: TGTGCCAGCAGCCTGCTCGGGACTGGAAACACCATATATTTT. Protein sequence: CASSLLGTGNTIYF.

This clone has only one observation. The chain employs TRBV7-9 and TRBJ2-7, with D perhaps TRBD1 (5 bases). The CDR3 sequence is 11 residues long. Trimming took off 5 bases at V and 7 bases at J, with 9 bases between the two ends. Germline V gene sequence: CDR1 SEHNR, CDR2 FQNEAQ (reference sequence). The CDR3 is CASSQKGEQYF. In nucleotides, the CDR3 is TGTGCCAGCAGCCAAAAGGGGGAGCAGTACTTC.

This clone has just one count. V gene TRBV19 combines with J gene TRBJ2-4; 11 nucleotides align to TRBD2. V gave up 3 bases and J gave up 3 bases; unmatched junction bases: 4. The CDR3 spans 16 residues. Germline CDR1 and CDR2: LNHDA and SQIVND (reference sequence). Written as DNA, the CDR3 is TGTGCCAGTAGTATTTTAGCGGGAGGGGGCAAAAACATTCAGTACTTC. Amino acid sequence: CASSILAGGGKNIQYF.

The V gene is TRBV12-5, the J gene TRBJ2-3, with 7 bases aligning to TRBD1. This CDR3 contains 16 residues. J gave up 3 bases and V 2 bases, and 8 bases lay outside the gene matches. Germline V lookup: CDR1 LGHNT, CDR2 FRNRAP. The CDR3 protein is CASGLLERGPTDTQYF. CDR3 coding DNA: TGTGCTAGTGGTTTGCTGGAAAGGGGGCCGACAGATACGCAGTATTTT.

The chain employs TRBV7-9 and TRBJ2-1; 9 nucleotides line up with TRBD1. V lost 9 bases to trimming and J lost 8 bases; unmatched junction nucleotides: 11. Germline CDR1 reads SEHNR; CDR2 reads FQNEAQ (reference sequence). This CDR3 has 14 amino acids. DNA of the CDR3: TGTGCCAGTCTCGGGACAGGGAACCTCGATGAGCAGTTCTTC. It specifies CASLGTGNLDEQFF.

The chain couples TRBV6-5 to TRBJ1-2; D is possibly TRBD1 (6 bases). In germline, CDR1 is MNHEY, CDR2 SVGAGI. Between the trimmed V and J ends, which lost 6 bases and 8 bases, there was a span of 16 bases. The CDR3 extends over 13 amino acids. The CDR3 sequence: CASSLSGASGYTF. The CDR3 DNA follows: TGTGCCAGCAGCCTATCAGGGGCGTCAGGCTACACCTTC.

V is TRBV11-2 and J is TRBJ2-3; 11 bases agree with TRBD2. The ends lost 0 bases at V and 4 bases at J; junction bases unmatched: 6. In germline, CDR1 is SGHAT, CDR2 FQNNGV. This CDR3 has 17 amino acids. The CDR3 here is CASSLDLGSGRADTQYF. The CDR3 nucleotides are TGTGCCAGCAGCTTAGATCTAGGTAGCGGGAGGGCAGATACGCAGTATTTT. Full variable domain (outside the CDR3, taken from reference TRBV11-2 and TRBJ2-3): EAGVAQSPRYKIIEKRQSVAFWCNPISGHATLYWYQQILGQGPKLLIQFQNNGVVDDSQLPKDRFSAERLKGVDSTLKIQPAKLEDSAVYLCASSLDLGSGRADTQYFGPGTRLTVL.

The chain joins TRBV3-1 (or the pseudogene TRBV3-2) to TRBJ2-3; the match to TRBD2 covers 7 bases. Germline CDR1 and CDR2: LGHDT and YNNKEL (reference sequence). The V segment lost 0 bases and the J segment 6 bases; nucleotides outside the gene matches: 9. The CDR3 contains 16 residues. CDR3 in DNA: TGTGCCAGCAGCCAAGATTTGGGGGGGGGAGAGGATACGCAGTATTTT. Translated: CASSQDLGGGEDTQYF.

The genes are TRBV29-1 and TRBJ2-5; D unresolved. The length of the CDR3 is 14 residues. Germline CDR1 is SQVTM and CDR2 is ANQGSEA. The V and J ends lost 0 bases and 5 bases respectively, with 13 bases between them. CDR3 nucleotides: TGCAGCGTTGAAGATCCGGCTAGTCGGGAGACCCAGTACTTC. Encoded protein: CSVEDPASRETQYF.

This rearrangement joins TRBV6-1 to TRBJ2-2, with D possibly TRBD1 on 5 matching bases. Trimming cost V 3 bases and J 8 bases, with 10 bases left between them. The CDR3 is 13 amino acids. Looked up from germline, CDR1 is MNHNS and CDR2 is SASEGT. For the CDR3, the DNA is TGTGCCAGCAGTGATAATCGACAGGGGGAGCTGTTTTTT. The encoded protein is CASSDNRQGELFF.

This clone appeared a single time. The chain employs TRBV4-1 and TRBJ2-3; 10 nucleotides line up with TRBD2. CDR1 MGHRA and CDR2 YSYEKL come from the germline V gene. CDR3 size: 17 residues. Trimming removed 0 bases from V and 6 bases from J; junction bases left unmatched: 9. As DNA, the CDR3 is TGCGCCAGCAGCCAAGACCAGGTAGCGGGGGGCGGGGATACGCAGTATTTT. This sequence encodes CASSQDQVAGGGDTQYF.

The chain combines TRBV3-1 (or the pseudogene TRBV3-2) with TRBJ1-6; D is ambiguous. Trimming left V 4 bases short and J 9 bases short, with 25 bases between. CDR1 is LGHDT, CDR2 YNNKEL, per germline (reference sequence). The CDR3 extends over 18 amino acids. The CDR3 region is CASSRRLVGPLPISPLHF. CDR3 DNA sequence: TGTGCCAGCAGCCGCCGGCTAGTGGGTCCCCTCCCAATTTCACCCCTCCACTTT.

The CDR3 loop is CASSQQTGNQPQHF. CDR3 coding DNA: TGTGCCAGCAGCCAACAGACAGGGAATCAGCCCCAGCATTTT. The chain links TRBV2 to TRBJ1-5; 7 nucleotides match TRBD1. Trimming took 6 bases from V and 4 from J; bases not matched to a gene: 6. Looked up from germline, CDR1 is SNHLY and CDR2 is FYNNEI. The CDR3 runs 14 residues.

CDR3 region: CASSQGQGTSGELFF. As DNA, the CDR3 is TGTGCCAGCAGCCAGGGACAGGGGACCTCCGGGGAGCTGTTTTTT. The genes are TRBV7-2 and TRBJ2-2; 10 bases map to TRBD1. Germline V gene lookup returns CDR1 SGHTA and CDR2 FQGNSA. CDR3 length: 15 amino acids. The V and J ends lost 5 bases and 6 bases, in that order; junction bases with no gene match: 6.

The chain has TRBV7-2 and TRBJ2-5; weak D call: TRBD2 (6 bases). V was shortened by 5 bases and J by 2 bases, with 9 bases between the two germline ends. Germline V gene sequence: CDR1 SGHTA, CDR2 FQGNSA. This CDR3 spans 13 amino acids. This chain's CDR3 is CASSAGRQETQYF. The DNA of the CDR3 is TGTGCCAGCAGCGCGGGAAGACAAGAGACCCAGTACTTC.

The genes are TRBV18 and TRBJ2-2, with D hard to call. Trimming took 2 bases from V and 0 from J, leaving 7 bases between them. This CDR3 has 15 amino acids. CDR1 and CDR2 from the germline V gene are KGHSH and LQKENI. The CDR3 sequence is CASSPSNSNTGELFF. In nucleotides, the CDR3 is TGTGCCAGCTCACCAAGTAACTCGAACACCGGGGAGCTGTTTTTT.

The J gene is TRBJ2-7, the V gene TRBV2; D is perhaps TRBD2 (5 bases). There are 11 residues in the CDR3. Germline V gene sequence: CDR1 SNHLY, CDR2 FYNNEI. Trimming removed 5 bases at V and 4 bases at J, with 6 bases between. The CDR3 bases are TGTGCCAGCAGTCGGGAATACGAGCAGTACTTC. Residues: CASSREYEQYF.

This clone was observed a handful of times. V is TRBV27 and J is TRBJ1-6, with 7 bases aligning to TRBD1. Germline V gene sequence: CDR1 MNHEY, CDR2 SMNVEV (reference sequence). V gave up 7 bases and J gave up 9 bases; unmatched junction bases: 12. This CDR3 is built from 15 residues. The CDR3, as DNA: TGTGCCAGCACACTTCGGACAGGCGGTGGTTCACCCCTCCACTTT. It is translated as CASTLRTGGGSPLHF.

This clone came up a few times. The chain has TRBV6-1 and TRBJ2-1; 12 positions agree with TRBD2. After removal of 2 bases from V and 4 bases from J, the junction contained 0 bases not matched to a gene. CDR1 and CDR2 (germline): MNHNS, SASEGT. The CDR3 is made up of 15 amino acids. The CDR3 sequence is CASSELAGGYNEQFF. The CDR3, as DNA: TGTGCCAGCAGTGAACTAGCGGGAGGGTACAATGAGCAGTTCTTC.

The chain uses TRBV28 and TRBJ2-3, with TRBD2 matching 8 bases. Germline V gene sequence: CDR1 MDHEN, CDR2 SYDVKM. The V segment lost 8 bases and the J segment 7 bases; nucleotides outside the gene matches: 17. CDR3 length: 16 residues. In DNA, the CDR3 is TGTGCCAGCCGCACTACCGAAGCGGGGGCCCGTCATACGCAGTATTTT. Amino acids: CASRTTEAGARHTQYF.

This clone has a handful of counts. The chain combines TRBV6-2 or TRBV6-3 with TRBJ1-6; D is unresolved. V was trimmed by 5 bases and J by 10 bases, leaving 9 bases between them. Germline lookup yields CDR1 MNHEY and CDR2 SVGEGT. The CDR3 is 12 residues long. The CDR3: CASSTVGSPLHF. In nucleotides, the CDR3 is TGTGCCAGCAGTACGGTCGGGTCACCCCTCCACTTT.

The chain joins TRBV6-5 to TRBJ1-1, with 8 bases fitting TRBD1. The germline gives CDR1 MNHEY, CDR2 SVGAGI. Trimming removed 6 bases from V and 3 bases from J; junction bases left unmatched: 6. This CDR3 spans 14 amino acids. DNA of the CDR3: TGTGCCAGCAGCACGGACAGGGAGGACACTGAAGCTTTCTTT. Amino acid sequence: CASSTDREDTEAFF.

The chain is built from TRBV4-1 and TRBJ2-3, with 9 nucleotides matching TRBD2. After removal of 0 bases from V and 5 bases from J, the junction contained 9 bases not matched to a gene. This CDR3 contains 17 residues. The germline gives CDR1 MGHRA, CDR2 YSYEKL. The CDR3 region has the DNA TGCGCCAGCAGCCAAGAGGGGACTAGCAGGATCCGAGATACGCAGTATTTT. It translates to CASSQEGTSRIRDTQYF.

J is TRBJ2-1 and V is TRBV29-1; 11 bases align to TRBD2. In germline, CDR1 is SQVTM, CDR2 ANQGSEA. There are 16 residues in the CDR3. J lost 9 bases, V lost 6 bases, and 16 bases had no gene match. The chain's CDR3 is CSVREVAGGKKLEQFF. CDR3 in DNA: TGCAGCGTCCGGGAGGTAGCGGGGGGGAAAAAACTTGAGCAGTTCTTC.